Following are 15 T cell receptor beta chains from one sample sequenced in a study of Graves' ophthalmopathy and Graves' hyperthyroidism. The authors amplified TCR beta CDR3 regions from RNA transcripts. RT-PCR was first run with HTBI primers, then multiplex PCR in a second round. TCRdb re-called the multiplex PCR reads through MiXCR, storing one row per CDR3 protein. The table shows over a million distinct CDR3 sequences, with about two fifths occurring only once. Sequencing used peripheral blood or thyroid tissue (not recorded which). All receptors derive from an adult man with Graves' hyperthyroidism.

With respect to this clonotype: One base away lies a much larger clone, so this may be a sequencing read error. The chain links TRBV19 to TRBJ1-3; D call uncertain. Trimming removed 4 bases at V and 7 bases at J, with 11 bases between. CDR3 length: 13 residues. Germline CDR1 reads LNHDA; CDR2 reads SQIVND (reference sequence). CDR3 protein: CASSTWSGNTIYF. DNA for the CDR3: TGTGCCAGTAGTACCTGGTCGGGGAACACCATATATTTT.

Here the CDR3 DNA reads TGTGCCAGCCAGAGGGGGGTCGGGGAGCTGTTTTTT. Translating it yields CASQRGVGELFF. The chain carries TRBV6-5 and TRBJ2-2; either TRBD1 or TRBD2 may supply D (6 bases each). Germline CDR1 reads MNHEY; CDR2 reads SVGAGI. The length of the CDR3 is 12 residues. The germline V and J ends were trimmed by 8 bases and 7 bases, with 11 bases remaining between them.

This chain uses TRBV7-3 with TRBJ1-2; D is possibly TRBD1 (6 bases). CDR1 is SGHTA and CDR2 is FQGTGA in the germline V gene. This CDR3 contains 14 residues. Trimming pared 0 bases from V and 9 bases from J, leaving 14 bases between. CDR3 protein: CASSLTPPGHSYTF. The CDR3 nucleotides are TGTGCCAGCAGCTTAACGCCCCCGGGACACAGCTACACCTTC.

This clonotype was counted many times. The chain has TRBV7-2 and TRBJ1-4, with D perhaps matching TRBD1 (5 bases). The germline V gene encodes CDR1 SGHTA and CDR2 FQGNSA. This CDR3 spans 15 amino acids. V lost 1 base, J lost 5 bases, and 11 bases lay in between. The CDR3 region has the DNA TGTGCCAGCAGCTTAGGGACTCGGACAAATGAAAAACTGTTTTTT. It encodes CASSLGTRTNEKLFF.

This clonotype was detected many times. The chain joins TRBV6-2 or TRBV6-3 to TRBJ1-6; perhaps TRBD1 as D (6 bases). The CDR3 length is 13 residues. V lost 0 bases and J lost 9, with 6 bases in between. The germline CDR1 and CDR2 sequences are MNHEY and SVGEGT. CDR3 loop: CASSYSDSSPLHF. The CDR3 DNA follows: TGTGCCAGCAGTTACTCGGACAGTTCACCCCTCCACTTT.

The rearrangement links TRBV29-1 to TRBJ1-3, with TRBD1 identical over 8 bases. Trimming took 4 bases from V and 0 from J; bases not matched to a gene: 8. This CDR3 is 16 amino acids long. The germline gives CDR1 SQVTM, CDR2 ANQGSEA. The CDR3 loop is CSVAWQGASSGNTIYF. The DNA for the CDR3 is TGCAGCGTTGCATGGCAGGGGGCGAGCTCTGGAAACACCATATATTTT.

There are a few counts of this clonotype. This chain links TRBV4-1 with TRBJ2-7, with D maybe TRBD2 (7 bases). The germline gives CDR1 MGHRA, CDR2 YSYEKL. There are 16 residues in the CDR3. Trimming removed 4 bases at V and 6 bases at J, with 22 bases between. Here the CDR3 reads CASSPGSGGLRGEQYF. For the CDR3, the DNA is TGCGCCAGCAGCCCCGGGTCCGGGGGGCTGAGGGGCGAGCAGTACTTC.

Comments on this clonotype: A much larger clonotype is one base distant, so this may be a read error. This chain connects TRBV7-2 to TRBJ2-7; 11 bases line up with TRBD1. The CDR3 is made up of 16 amino acids. Trimming cost V 5 bases and J 2 bases; bases outside gene matches: 8. CDR1 is SGHTA, CDR2 FQGNSA, per germline. The CDR3: CASSIRPGQGAYEQYF. The CDR3 region has the DNA TGTGCCAGCAGCATACGGCCGGGACAGGGGGCCTACGAGCAGTACTTC.

This clonotype was recorded at least ten times. The chain employs TRBV5-6 and TRBJ2-5; D not resolved. CDR1 is SGHDT and CDR2 is YYEEEE in the germline V gene. CDR3 size: 16 residues. V was trimmed by 4 bases and J by 2 bases, leaving 18 bases between them. CDR3 DNA: TGTGCCAGCAGCGGGATGGTGGGCGAAATGCAAGAGACCCAGTACTTC. Its translation: CASSGMVGEMQETQYF.

This clonotype was seen more than once but under ten times. The CDR3 coding sequence is TGCAGTGCTAGGAGACAGGGGGCGGAGACCCAGTACTTC. Amino acid sequence: CSARRQGAETQYF. The chain employs TRBV20-1 and TRBJ2-5; 10 bases agree with TRBD1. V was pared by 3 bases and J by 5 bases, with 3 bases of the junction left unmatched. CDR3 size: 13 residues. Germline V gene sequence: CDR1 DFQATT, CDR2 SNEGSKA (reference sequence).

This clonotype was counted between two and nine times. The chain has TRBV27 and TRBJ1-2; no clear D. Germline V gene data show CDR1 as MNHEY and CDR2 as SMNVEV (reference sequence). The CDR3 is 15 amino acids. V gave up 4 bases and J gave up 4 bases, with 16 bases separating them. The CDR3 region is CASSSKGPSFYGYTF. Written as DNA, the CDR3 is TGTGCCAGCAGTTCTAAGGGTCCTAGCTTCTATGGCTACACCTTC.

The V call is TRBV6-5, the J call TRBJ2-5; D not certain. V lost 3 bases to trimming and J lost 2 bases, with 10 bases between them. Germline V gene data show CDR1 as MNHEY and CDR2 as SVGAGI. The CDR3 runs to 14 residues. The CDR3 reads CASSYRRPQETQYF. CDR3 coding DNA: TGTGCCAGCAGTTATCGGCGACCTCAAGAGACCCAGTACTTC.

This clonotype was seen many times. The rearrangement joins TRBV10-2 to TRBJ1-5; 7 bases align to TRBD1. This CDR3 has 14 residues. The V gene end was trimmed by 6 bases and the J gene end by 6 bases; junction bases not matched to a gene: 8. Germline V gives CDR1 WSHSY, CDR2 SAAADI. The CDR3 coding sequence is TGCGCCAGCAGGGCGAGGGGGCGCTTTCAGCCCCAGCATTTT. Encoded protein: CASRARGRFQPQHF.

V is TRBV5-4 and J is TRBJ2-1; 10 bases align to TRBD2. The CDR3 has 15 residues. From germline, CDR1 is SGHNT and CDR2 YYREEE (reference sequence). Trimming at V came to 6 bases and at J to 4 bases, leaving 7 bases not matched to a gene. The CDR3 reads CASKKAGGSYNEQFF. CDR3 coding DNA: TGTGCCAGCAAGAAAGCGGGAGGGAGTTACAATGAGCAGTTCTTC.

Regarding this clonotype: Its ends do not fully match the called genes, so a read error is possible. This chain uses TRBV10-3 with TRBJ2-6, with 9 bases lining up with TRBD1. Looked up from germline, CDR1 is ENHRY and CDR2 is SYGVKD. There are 17 residues in the CDR3. The CDR3: CTISGRGQGQGANVLTF. Written as DNA, the CDR3 is TGTACCATCAGTGGCCGGGGACAGGGACAGGGGGCCAACGTCCTGACTTTC.